This T cell receptor beta chain came from a study of T cells after yellow fever vaccination. Overall study: Fractions of low cell number were prepared using SMART-Seq v4 Ultra Low Input.

Study findings and constraints: The secondary response peaked faster, at day 5 versus 15, but was weaker. Clones from primary vaccination mostly reappeared after the booster (roughly 95% CD4, around 90% CD8).

For this clonotype: Its antigen remains unidentified.

J lost 4 bases, V lost 3 bases, and 4 bases had no gene match. The CDR3 length is 15 residues. CDR1 is MGHDK and CDR2 is SYGVNS in the germline V gene. Production of TCR cDNA was by 5'RACE template switching, which also added a universal primer site and UMIs. Each CDR3 protein gets one entry after TCRdb re-called the 5' RACE reads with MiXCR. The sample yields 550,000 to 750,000 distinct CDR3 sequences, about 13% seen once. The material was PBMCs, obtained on the day of the yellow fever booster vaccination. The TCR sequence derives from a man aged 30 to 39 who received the YFV17D yellow fever vaccine. The chain combines TRBV25-1 with TRBJ1-4; 8 nucleotides align to TRBD1. The CDR3 region is CASSEGTGLNEKLFF. The CDR3 DNA reads as TGTGCCAGCAGTGAGGGGACAGGCCTTAATGAAAAACTGTTTTTT.